This T cell receptor beta chain was identified during a study of blood T cell repertoires in COVID-19 (dated by TCRdb to the early 2020s). Describing the broader study: Collaborator samples came from the United States, Italy and Spain and covered acute and convalescent phases of COVID-19. The material from the prospective study consisted of cDNA or gDNA derived from T cells, B-cell-depleted T cells, or PBMCs. A freely available public database, intended as a resource for researchers studying the immune response to SARS-CoV-2, is where the repertoires were released. Sample metadata almost always included a de-identified subject ID, COVID-19 status, age in years and sex. The samples were drawn from the first 160 participants of the ongoing ImmuneRACE study and from some 1,300 subjects provided by 6 global collaborators. Where available, HLA class I and class II types were taken from metadata supplied by the sample provider and were not determined by assay-based typing. Deeply sampled blood TCRbeta repertoires from subjects exposed to, actively infected with, or recovered from COVID-19 were included in the dataset.

According to the germline V gene, CDR1 reads SGDLS and CDR2 reads YYNGEE. Measured from the cysteine to the phenylalanine, the CDR3 is 14 residues long. This entry keeps only the CDR3 DNA: 42 bases, framed from base 1. V drops 6 bases and J drops 4 bases, leaving 14 bases in between. General study outcomes and caveats: The amount of clinical and demographic metadata varied by source and participant and was provided uncurated.

TCRbeta CDR3 regions were amplified from genomic DNA by means of the immunoSEQ Assay, a bias-controlled multiplex PCR. The study's own analysis went as follows. Within the assay, amplification of reference gene primers was used to estimate how many nucleated cells each sample contained. To quantify the absolute abundance of each unique TCRbeta CDR3 rearrangement, sequence reads were collapsed and filtered. For each sample, productive Simpson clonality was calculated as the square root of Simpson's diversity index over productive rearrangements. TCRdb obtained this table from immuneACCESS and retained in-frame rearrangements with V and J assigned. These tables miss some clones; where compared with another copy, unresolved V genes account for less than half of the shortfall, and the remainder is unexplained. From that table come the V and J calls and clone size; the DNA was used to work out D and trimming. The sample records about 200,000 clones, roughly 91% of which are singletons. Clones ranked in the top ten supply about 6.3% of the sample.

In the case of this clone: Its antigen is currently not known. No much larger clone is present one base from it, and per-base qualities are unavailable.

Whole blood was collected in K2EDTA tubes by collaborating institutions according to the institutions' own protocols. For TCRbeta analysis, collaborators shipped samples in one of three forms: frozen whole blood, isolated PBMCs, or DNA extracted from either of those sample types. Sequencing input: peripheral blood. Recombination linked TRBV9 to TRBJ1-5; TRBD1 might be the D gene, on 5 matching bases. This receptor was obtained from a man aged 40-50 years with active or convalescent COVID-19. The sequence in DNA is TGTGCCAGCATACGGGCAGGGAAGAATCAGCCCCAGCATTTT. Its coded protein is CASIRAGKNQPQHF. Reference TRBV9 and TRBJ1-5 genes cover what lies past the CDR3, so the full variable domain is DSGVTQTPKHLITATGQRVTLRCSPRSGDLSVYWYQQSLDQGLQFLIQYYNGEERAKGNILERFSAQQFPDLHSELNLSSLELGDSALYFCASIRAGKNQPQHFGDGTRLSIL.